This TCR beta chain originates from a study of response to subunit inactivated influenza vaccine. Study results and limitations: With each seasonal influenza vaccination, the authors suggested, few new T cells are recruited.

TCRdb re-derived calls from the RT-PCR reads in MiXCR, one entry per CDR3 protein. The data show about 500,000 distinct CDR3 sequences, approximately 17% seen once. Concerning this clonotype itself: Its target is unknown.

The specimen was CD4+ T cells sorted from PBMCs, collected less than 25 months after vaccination. The receptor was derived from a man in his fifties or sixties who received an inactivated influenza vaccine.

In nucleotides, the CDR3 is TGCGCCAGCAGCCAAGATCAGGGAGGGGCCTTAGAGACCCAGTACTTC. As protein: CASSQDQGGALETQYF. V and J are TRBV4-3 and TRBJ2-5, with 7 bases that match TRBD2. Germline trimming cut 0 bases from V and 4 bases from J; bases unmatched to any gene: 8. The CDR3 has 16 amino acids. Germline CDR1 LGHNA, CDR2 YSLEER.